This T cell receptor (beta chain) was recovered during a study of blood T cells in healthy people across ages. Together with a sample-barcoded 5' primer, a J-beta primer mix was included in a second PCR lasting about 6 to 11 cycles. Researchers report that a template-switch adaptor with 12 random nucleotides tagged each cDNA molecule. TCRdb re-called the 5' RACE reads through MiXCR, storing one row per CDR3 protein. The sample has over 700,000 distinct CDR3 sequences; more than 20% are singletons. V was clipped by 5 bases and J by 5 bases, with 18 bases between them. CDR3 size: 15 residues. Germline CDR1 is LNHNV and CDR2 is YYDKDF (reference sequence). These data were also reused for a study on T cells of mothers and their children. In that study: There were over 8.5 million TCR beta CDR3 reads from each mother and a few million from each child. Overlap ran slightly, non-significantly higher for related than unrelated mother-child pairs. There were no persistent microchimeric T cell clones detected.

Material: blood. The J gene is TRBJ2-5, the V gene TRBV15, with D perhaps matching TRBD1 (6 bases). The TCR comes from a boy younger than 18 in good health. The CDR3 region is CATSGSETGSETQYF. As DNA, the CDR3 is TGTGCCACCAGCGGATCCGAGACAGGTTCGGAGACCCAGTACTTC.